This T cell receptor (beta chain) was profiled in a study of blood T cells in healthy people across ages. Overall study results and limits: Donors of long life had a larger count of naive CD4+ cells and greater diversity than aged donors. The CMV status of each donor remained undetermined, and this could have confounded shifts in expanded clonotypes.

Every donor contributed about 10 milliliters of peripheral blood by blood draw. CDR1 and CDR2 from the germline V gene are SQVTM and ANQGSEA. The CDR3 loop spans 12 amino acids. V lost 8 bases, J lost 4 bases, and 14 bases lay in between. Using a J-beta primer mix together with a sample-barcoded 5' primer, a second PCR was run for roughly 7 to 11 cycles. The template-switch adaptor, which had 12 random nucleotides, put a tag on each cDNA molecule. TCRdb reprocessed the 5' RACE reads via MiXCR and lists one record per CDR3 protein. The sample has about 780,000 distinct CDR3 sequences, more than 35% seen once. With regard to this clonotype: What it binds is not known.

The chain links TRBV29-1 to TRBJ2-5; possibly TRBD2 for D (5 bases). Sequencing used blood. The clonotype was recovered from a man older than 75 in good health. The CDR3 nucleotides read TGCAGCATCACGAGGGATGCAGAGACCCAGTACTTC. Translating gives CSITRDAETQYF.